This T cell receptor beta chain was observed in a study of shared clonotypes between healthy human individuals. Regarding this clone: The antigen is unknown.

All donors were healthy HIV-negative adults lacking recent acute infections or vaccinations. Among the donors, all were Caucasian adults who lived in Nashville, Tennessee. Study-wide points: Genetic and exposure-history diversity was limited by the small donor number. It was expected that sequencing depth would affect clonotype sharing among donors.

CDR3 length: 13 amino acids. Trimming pared 3 bases from V and 4 bases from J, leaving 7 bases between. CDR1 and CDR2 from the germline V gene are LNHDA and SQIVND (reference sequence). Sequencing used immunoSEQ multiplex PCR; TCRdb keeps in-frame clones, though not all of them. The sample comprises about 1 million clones, 65% to 75% of which are singletons, and about 1.5% rests with the top ten. The sample taken for sequencing was memory CD4+ T cells sorted from blood. The subset is: CD45RA-negative fraction. The V gene is TRBV19, the J gene TRBJ1-5; a possible D gene is TRBD1 (5 bases). The origin of this receptor is a man between 18 and 29 years old in good health. CDR3: CASSMGGNQPQHF. CDR3 DNA sequence: TGTGCCAGTAGTATGGGGGGGAATCAGCCCCAGCATTTT.